This T cell receptor (beta chain) was found in a study of T cell responses to AZD1222 COVID-19 vaccine. The germline V and J ends were trimmed by 4 bases and 6 bases, with 9 bases remaining between them. Germline V gives CDR1 GTSNPN, CDR2 SVGIG (reference sequence). The CDR3 length is 12 residues. Libraries were prepared by immunoSEQ multiplex PCR; TCRdb keeps only in-frame clonotypes and omits some of them. Of approximately 70,000 clones listed, more than 80% were seen once; the top ten hold under 3%. Specimen: peripheral blood, collected on day 0 of AZD1222 vaccination. This chain links TRBV30 with TRBJ1-4; D gene uncertain. The receptor's source is an adult in good health. Written as DNA, the CDR3 is TGTGCCTGGACCCAGGATGATGAAAAACTGTTTTTT. Translating it yields CAWTQDDEKLFF. The variable domain in full, with the rest retrieved from reference TRBV30 and TRBJ1-4, is SQTIHQWPATLVQPVGSPLSLECTVEGTSNPNLYWYRQAAGRGLQLLFYSVGIGQISSEVPQNLSASRPQDRQFILSSKKLLLSDSGFYLCAWTQDDEKLFFGSGTQLSVL.